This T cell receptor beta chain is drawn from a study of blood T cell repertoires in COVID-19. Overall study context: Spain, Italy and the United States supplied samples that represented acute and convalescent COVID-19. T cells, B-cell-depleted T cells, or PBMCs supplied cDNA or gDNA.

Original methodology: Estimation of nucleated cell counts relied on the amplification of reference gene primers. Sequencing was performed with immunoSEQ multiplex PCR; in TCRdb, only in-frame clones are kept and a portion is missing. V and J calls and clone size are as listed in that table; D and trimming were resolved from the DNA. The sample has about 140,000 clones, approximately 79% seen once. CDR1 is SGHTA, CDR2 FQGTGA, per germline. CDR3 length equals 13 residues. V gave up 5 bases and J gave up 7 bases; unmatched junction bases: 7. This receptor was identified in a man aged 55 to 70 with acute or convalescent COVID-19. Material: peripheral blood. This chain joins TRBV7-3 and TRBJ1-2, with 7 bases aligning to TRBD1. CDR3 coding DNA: TGTGCCAGCAGCCCGAGACAGGGAACTGGCTACACCTTC. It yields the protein CASSPRQGTGYTF.